This TCR beta chain was captured in a study of shared T cell receptors in the human thymus (dated by TCRdb to the early 2020s). Some background on the complete study: The study investigated the way shared, self-reactive T-cell receptor alpha chains are produced in the human thymus.

The library was produced with the immunoSEQ multiplex PCR assay. Not all clones reach the TCRdb copy of this immuneACCESS table, which keeps in-frame sequences only. Checked studies attribute under half of the gap to unresolved V genes and leave the rest unexplained. The sample table records hundreds of thousands of clones; more than 70% of these occur just once. Over 0.008% of the sample rests with the top ten. The CDR3 runs 18 amino acids, cysteine and phenylalanine included. Of all the DNA, just the CDR3 is kept, 54 bases in frame from base 1. The germline V gene yields SGDLS for CDR1 and YYNGEE for CDR2. Trimming at the junction amounts to 0 bases on V and 1 base on J, and the germline ends lie 17 bases apart. In the case of this clone: Its antigen is currently not known. There are no base qualities to consult, and no much larger clone falls within one base.

These data were also reused for a study on human thymus T cells. As the second publication notes: Donors were immunologically healthy infants undergoing open corrective cardiac surgery for congenital heart defects in Finland. Thymus tissue was collected as surgical resects that were removed during corrective cardiac surgery. V and J gene segment usage appeared biased in both thymic and peripheral blood repertoires. According to the related research, thymic TCR repertoires were highly overlapping among unrelated individuals. The study described the TCR alpha and beta repertoires in roughly 8 infant thymus samples and a few matching peripheral blood samples. Donor ages ranging from about 6 to 250 days were recorded, and more than five male and two female infants were included in the cohort. After being mechanically released from the tissue, thymocytes were kept at -70 degrees C in pellets of about 10-32 million cells. Genomic DNA was extracted from frozen cell pellets with a QIAsymphony instrument. The immunoSEQ multiplex PCR assay was used to amplify the TCRB and TCRAD loci from a standardized amount of quality-controlled genomic DNA. The amplicons covered the V(D)J region and were long enough to include the CDR3 and to identify the V and J genes. The amplicons were sequenced on an Illumina platform via the commercial immunoSEQ service. Primer bias and sequencing errors were corrected as previously described, and TCRAD and TCRB definitions were based on the IMGT database. Repertoires were analysed with immunoSEQ Analyzer 3.0 and VDJTools, covering basic statistics, V/J segment usage, diversity estimates, rarefaction and pairwise overlap. To estimate diversity, the Chao1, ChaoE, Efron-Thisted, Shannon and inverse Simpson indices were applied, and diversity was also estimated on datasets down-sampled to the smallest sample. Repertoire overlap was assessed by strict matching of CDR3 nucleotide sequence, V gene and J gene, and clustering was done by Jaccard-based multidimensional scaling. On average, thymus samples yielded 750,000 to 1,000,000 unique TCRB clonotypes, whereas blood samples yielded about 80,000.

The chain is made from TRBV9 and TRBJ2-1; a tentative D call is TRBD2 (6 bases match). The sequencing sample was made of thymocytes. This TCR came from a boy under two years old with a congenital heart defect. Donor details come from another sample of the same person, matched by shared clones. In nucleotides, the sequence is TGTGCCAGCAGCGTAGGGGAGGCCGAGCGGAGATCCTACAATGAGCAGTTCTTC. This encodes CASSVGEAERRSYNEQFF.